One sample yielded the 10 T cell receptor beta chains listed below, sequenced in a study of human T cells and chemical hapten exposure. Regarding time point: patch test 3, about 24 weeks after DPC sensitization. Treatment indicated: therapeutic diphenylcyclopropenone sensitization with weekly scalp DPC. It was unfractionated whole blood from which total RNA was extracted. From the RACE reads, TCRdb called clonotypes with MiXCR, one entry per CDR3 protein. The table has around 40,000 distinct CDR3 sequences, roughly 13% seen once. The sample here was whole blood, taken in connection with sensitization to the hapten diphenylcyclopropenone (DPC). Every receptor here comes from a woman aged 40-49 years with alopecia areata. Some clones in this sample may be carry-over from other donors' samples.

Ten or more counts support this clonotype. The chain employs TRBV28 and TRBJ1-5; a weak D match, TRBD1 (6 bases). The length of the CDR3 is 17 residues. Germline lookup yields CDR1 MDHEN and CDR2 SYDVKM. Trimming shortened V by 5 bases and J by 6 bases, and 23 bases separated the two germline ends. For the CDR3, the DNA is TGTGCCAGCAGTCCTGACTTCGGGACATCCGGGTCTCAGCCCCAGCATTTT. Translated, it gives CASSPDFGTSGSQPQHF. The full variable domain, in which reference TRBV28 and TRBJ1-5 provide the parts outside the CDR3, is DVKVTQSSRYLVKRTGEKVFLECVQDMDHENMFWYRQDPGLGLRLIYFSYDVKMKEKGDIPEGYSVSREKKERFSLILESASTNQTSMYLCASSPDFGTSGSQPQHFGDGTRLSIL.

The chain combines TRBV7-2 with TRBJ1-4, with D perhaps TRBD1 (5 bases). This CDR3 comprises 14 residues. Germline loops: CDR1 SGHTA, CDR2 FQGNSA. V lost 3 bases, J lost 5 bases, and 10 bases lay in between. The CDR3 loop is CASSLRRGNEKLFF. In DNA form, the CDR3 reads TGTGCCAGCAGCTTGAGGCGGGGGAATGAAAAACTGTTTTTT.

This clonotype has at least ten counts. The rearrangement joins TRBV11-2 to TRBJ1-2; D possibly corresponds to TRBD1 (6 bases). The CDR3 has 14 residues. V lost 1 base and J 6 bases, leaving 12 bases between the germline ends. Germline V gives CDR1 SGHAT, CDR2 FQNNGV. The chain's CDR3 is CASSLGGGIDGYTF. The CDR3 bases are TGTGCCAGCAGCTTAGGAGGGGGAATAGATGGCTACACCTTC.

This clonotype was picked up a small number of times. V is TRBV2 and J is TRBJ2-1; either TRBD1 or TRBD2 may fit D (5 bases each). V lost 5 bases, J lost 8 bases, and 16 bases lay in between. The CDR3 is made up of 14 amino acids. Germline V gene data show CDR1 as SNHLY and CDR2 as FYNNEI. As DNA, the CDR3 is TGTGCCAGCAGTCCCGGGACGCCGGGTCATGAGCAGTTCTTC. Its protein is CASSPGTPGHEQFF.

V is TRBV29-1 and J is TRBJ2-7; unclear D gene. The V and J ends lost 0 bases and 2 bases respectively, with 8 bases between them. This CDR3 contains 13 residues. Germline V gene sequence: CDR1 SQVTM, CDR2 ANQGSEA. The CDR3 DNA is TGCAGCGTTGAAGAGGGCAAACCCTACGAGCAGTACTTC. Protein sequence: CSVEEGKPYEQYF.

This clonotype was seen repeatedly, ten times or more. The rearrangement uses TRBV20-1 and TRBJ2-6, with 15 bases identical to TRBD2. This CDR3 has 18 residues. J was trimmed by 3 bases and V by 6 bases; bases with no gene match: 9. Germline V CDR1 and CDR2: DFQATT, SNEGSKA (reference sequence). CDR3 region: CSAYGLAGGPYGANVLTF. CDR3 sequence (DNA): TGCAGTGCCTACGGACTAGCGGGAGGGCCGTATGGGGCCAACGTCCTGACTTTC.

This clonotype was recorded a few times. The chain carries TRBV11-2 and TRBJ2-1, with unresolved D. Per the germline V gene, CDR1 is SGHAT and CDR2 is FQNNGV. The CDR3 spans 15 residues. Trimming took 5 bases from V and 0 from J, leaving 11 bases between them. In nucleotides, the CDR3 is TGTGCCAGCAGCCCCGGACCGAGCTCCTACAATGAGCAGTTCTTC. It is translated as CASSPGPSSYNEQFF.

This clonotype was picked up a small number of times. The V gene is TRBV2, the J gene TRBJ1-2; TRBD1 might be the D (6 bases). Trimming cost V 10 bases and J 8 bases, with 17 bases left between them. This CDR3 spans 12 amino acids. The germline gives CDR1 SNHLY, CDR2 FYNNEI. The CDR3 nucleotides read TGTGCCACCGGGCTGAACAGGGACGGCTACACCTTC. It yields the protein CATGLNRDGYTF.

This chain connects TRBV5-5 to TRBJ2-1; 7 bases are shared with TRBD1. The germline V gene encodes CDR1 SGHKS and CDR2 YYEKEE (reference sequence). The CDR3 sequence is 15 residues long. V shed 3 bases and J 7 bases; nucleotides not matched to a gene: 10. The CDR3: CASSWTPGGVNEQFF. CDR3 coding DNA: TGTGCCAGCAGCTGGACCCCAGGGGGTGTTAATGAGCAGTTCTTC.

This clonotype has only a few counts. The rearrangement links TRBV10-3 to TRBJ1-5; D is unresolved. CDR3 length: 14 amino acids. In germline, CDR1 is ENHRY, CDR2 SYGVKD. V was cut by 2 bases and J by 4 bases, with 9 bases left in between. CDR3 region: CAISEMEGNQPQHF. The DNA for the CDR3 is TGTGCCATCAGTGAGATGGAGGGTAATCAGCCCCAGCATTTT.